This entry lists 14 T cell receptor beta chains sequenced from one sample in a study of blood T cells in healthy people across ages. Next came a second PCR, run for about 7 to 12 cycles, which used a sample-barcoded 5' primer along with a J-beta primer mix. TCRdb re-analysed the 5' RACE reads in MiXCR, keeping a single row per CDR3 protein. Among about 970,000 distinct CDR3 sequences listed, roughly 51% were seen once. Sequenced: blood. The receptors here all came from a woman aged 55-69 years in good health.

This clonotype appeared a few times. The V gene is TRBV20-1, the J gene TRBJ2-5, with unresolved D. Trimming shortened V by 4 bases and J by 11 bases, and 17 bases separated the two germline ends. CDR3 length: 12 amino acids. Germline lookup yields CDR1 DFQATT and CDR2 SNEGSKA (reference sequence). The CDR3 loop reads CSATVLDRWQYF. For the CDR3, the DNA is TGCAGTGCTACGGTCTTGGACCGTTGGCAGTACTTC.

As to this clonotype: Germline is not matched at one junction end, which may reflect a read error. The chain links TRBV5-1 to TRBJ2-1, with D perhaps TRBD2 (5 bases). The CDR3 totals 16 residues. The V gene's germline CDR1 is SGHRS and CDR2 YFSETQ. The CDR3, as DNA: TGTGCCAGCAGTTTACCCAGCGGTTCAAGCTACAATGAGCAGTTCTTC. This sequence encodes CASSLPSGSSYNEQFF.

This chain joins TRBV20-1 and TRBJ1-1, with unresolved D. Germline V gene sequence: CDR1 DFQATT, CDR2 SNEGSKA (reference sequence). This CDR3 is built from 14 residues. The V end lost 4 bases, the J end lost 5 bases, and 17 bases lay between the germline ends. In DNA form, the CDR3 reads TGCAGTGCTACGCCCACGGTCGGGGAAACTGAAGCTTTCTTT. This gives the protein CSATPTVGETEAFF.

J is TRBJ2-3 and V is TRBV13; D is possibly TRBD1 (6 bases). The CDR3 sequence is 16 residues long. Per the germline V gene, CDR1 is PRHDT and CDR2 is FYEKMQ (reference sequence). Trimming shortened V by 0 bases and J by 6 bases, and 16 bases separated the two germline ends. CDR3 protein: CASSLGRRGAPDTQYF. In DNA, the CDR3 is TGTGCCAGCAGCTTAGGACGCAGGGGTGCCCCGGATACGCAGTATTTT.

This clonotype showed up just a few times. Sequence at one end of the junction differs from germline and may be a read error. The chain couples TRBV7-2 to TRBJ2-5; D possibly corresponds to TRBD2 (5 bases). The J call is uncertain, as TRBJ2-7 better fits the DNA end. The germline V gene encodes CDR1 SGHTA and CDR2 FQGNSA. This CDR3 region has 14 residues. This chain's CDR3 is CASSRAGASHEQYF. Here the CDR3 DNA reads TGTGCCAGCAGTCGCGCGGGTGCCTCCCACGAGCAGTACTTC.

This clonotype was seen repeatedly, ten times or more. The chain couples TRBV29-1 to TRBJ2-7, with TRBD1 as a possible D gene (6 bases). Trimming cost V 0 bases and J 3 bases, with 9 bases left between them. The CDR3 length is 13 residues. Germline V gene lookup returns CDR1 SQVTM and CDR2 ANQGSEA. The CDR3 sequence is CSVEDGGNYEQYF. The CDR3 DNA is TGCAGCGTTGAAGATGGGGGCAACTACGAGCAGTACTTC.

The J gene is TRBJ2-1, the V gene TRBV7-3; TRBD1 is a possible D gene (6 bases). V shed 5 bases and J shed 5 bases, with 10 bases lying between them. The CDR3 loop spans 13 amino acids. CDR1 is SGHTA and CDR2 is FQGTGA in the germline V gene. CDR3 DNA: TGTGCCAGCAGCGGGACAAACGACAATGAGCAGTTCTTC. It yields the protein CASSGTNDNEQFF.

The chain carries TRBV4-1 and TRBJ2-3; 10 bases are a match to TRBD2. CDR1 and CDR2 from the germline V gene are MGHRA and YSYEKL. With V trimmed by 8 bases and J by 4 bases, 12 bases remained unmatched. This CDR3 is 16 amino acids long. The CDR3 region has the DNA TGCGCCAGCGGGATCTCTAGCGGGAGAATCGCAGATACGCAGTATTTT. Translation gives CASGISSGRIADTQYF.

This chain uses TRBV20-1 with TRBJ2-1; 8 bases are shared with TRBD2. Germline CDR1 reads DFQATT; CDR2 reads SNEGSKA (reference sequence). This CDR3 has 15 residues. The J segment lost 7 bases and the V segment lost 0 bases, leaving 8 bases of the junction unmatched. CDR3 loop: CSARDGGRTGNEQFF. In DNA, the CDR3 is TGCAGTGCTAGAGACGGCGGGAGGACTGGGAATGAGCAGTTCTTC.

Of note for this clonotype: At one of its ends the junction is not consistent with the germline gene, which may arise from a read error. The chain carries TRBV29-1 and TRBJ2-5; 11 nucleotides agree with TRBD2. The CDR3 extends over 13 amino acids. Germline V CDR1 and CDR2: SQVTM, ANQGSEA. CDR3 sequence reads: CSVQTSGEEIQYF. The CDR3 bases are TGCAGCGTTCAGACTAGCGGGGAAGAGATCCAGTACTTC.

This clonotype occurred a few times. J is TRBJ2-1 and V is TRBV7-9, with D perhaps matching TRBD1 or TRBD2 (5 bases each). V was clipped by 6 bases and J by 7 bases, with 13 bases between them. CDR1 SEHNR and CDR2 FQNEAQ come from the germline V gene (reference sequence). CDR3 length: 13 residues. CDR3 residues: CASSHGTPNEQFF. Written as DNA, the CDR3 is TGTGCCAGCAGTCACGGGACGCCAAATGAGCAGTTCTTC.

Regarding this clonotype: A much larger clone differs from this one at a single base, so this may be a read error. The chain has TRBV2 and TRBJ1-2; 7 bases agree with TRBD1. This CDR3 contains 13 residues. Germline lookup yields CDR1 SNHLY and CDR2 FYNNEI. CDR3 protein: CAGSQDRLYGYTF. CDR3 in DNA: TGTGCCGGCAGTCAGGACAGGCTCTATGGCTACACCTTC.

This chain uses TRBV27 with TRBJ1-5; unclear D gene. The CDR3 extends over 13 amino acids. The germline V and J ends were trimmed by 8 bases and 0 bases, with 8 bases remaining between them. Germline CDR1 and CDR2: MNHEY and SMNVEV (reference sequence). The CDR3 nucleotides read TGTGCCAGCGGGTTTTATAGCAATCAGCCCCAGCATTTT. This translates into CASGFYSNQPQHF.

This chain connects TRBV27 to TRBJ2-7, with D possibly matching TRBD1 (6 bases). The germline V gene has CDR1 MNHEY and CDR2 SMNVEV (reference sequence). CDR3 length: 15 amino acids. V was trimmed by 5 bases and J by 7 bases, leaving 21 bases between them. CDR3 protein: CASSPYRATGGEQYF. CDR3 in DNA: TGTGCCAGCAGTCCGTACAGGGCGACCGGAGGAGAGCAGTACTTC.